The rows below give T cell receptor beta chains drawn from one sample of a study of cytomegalovirus exposure and HLA in healthy donors. Sequenced by immunoSEQ multiplex PCR; TCRdb stores in-frame clones only, minus some. Among about 190,000 clones listed, about 90% were seen once. Input material: PBMCs. The source is a man aged 25 to 40 in good health and CMV-seronegative. Both conserved end residues are part of each CDR3. A D gene is named only where the DNA matches it firmly. Clone size appears in some rows only: once, few, many, or a class for an expanded clone.

abundance: .
v_gene: TRBV27
j_gene: TRBJ2-3
d_gene: .
len: 14
CDR3nt: TGTGCCAGCAGTTTCCGGGAATCCACAGATACGCAGTATTTT
CDR3aa: CASSFRESTDTQYF

abundance: .
v_gene: TRBV19
j_gene: TRBJ2-1
d_gene: TRBD1
len: 13
CDR3nt: TGTGCCAACGGGACAGGGGGCTTGGATGAGCAGTTCTTC
CDR3aa: CANGTGGLDEQFF

abundance: .
v_gene: TRBV6-1
j_gene: TRBJ1-1
d_gene: .
len: 15
CDR3nt: TGTGCCAGCAGTGTTCTGTCAGGGAGGCACACTGAAGCTTTCTTT
CDR3aa: CASSVLSGRHTEAFF

abundance: .
v_gene: TRBV19
j_gene: TRBJ2-7
d_gene: TRBD1
len: 13
CDR3nt: TGTGCCAGTAGTGGGGACAGAGCCTACGAGCAGTACTTC
CDR3aa: CASSGDRAYEQYF

abundance: .
v_gene: TRBV15
j_gene: TRBJ2-5
d_gene: TRBD2
len: 15
CDR3nt: TGTGCCACCAGCAGAGATGCGGGAGAGGGAGAGACCCAGTACTTC
CDR3aa: CATSRDAGEGETQYF

abundance: .
v_gene: TRBV21-1
j_gene: TRBJ1-4
d_gene: .
len: 17
CDR3nt: TGTGCCAGCAGCAATCGGGCAGGGGGTGCAACTAATGAAAAACTGTTTTTT
CDR3aa: CASSNRAGGATNEKLFF

abundance: once
v_gene: TRBV5-4
j_gene: TRBJ1-2
d_gene: TRBD1
len: 14
CDR3nt: TGTGCCAGCAGCTCACGGTTTACAGGGGTCGGCTACACCTTC
CDR3aa: CASSSRFTGVGYTF

abundance: .
v_gene: TRBV10-3
j_gene: TRBJ1-1
d_gene: .
len: 18
CDR3nt: TGTGCCATCAGGCAGGGGTATAGTGTAAGGGGTATGAACACTGAAGCTTTCTTT
CDR3aa: CAIRQGYSVRGMNTEAFF

abundance: .
v_gene: TRBV6-5
j_gene: TRBJ1-1
d_gene: .
len: 12
CDR3nt: TGTGCCAGCAGTTATCGGAACACTGAAGCTTTCTTT
CDR3aa: CASSYRNTEAFF

abundance: .
v_gene: TRBV7-2
j_gene: TRBJ2-1
d_gene: TRBD2
len: 15
CDR3nt: TGTGCCAGCAGCTTAGGACTAGCGGGGTACAATGAGCAGTTCTTC
CDR3aa: CASSLGLAGYNEQFF

abundance: .
v_gene: TRBV18
j_gene: TRBJ1-2
d_gene: TRBD1
len: 14
CDR3nt: TGTGCCAGCTCACCAAGAGGACAGGGTCATGGCTACACCTTC
CDR3aa: CASSPRGQGHGYTF

abundance: .
v_gene: TRBV15
j_gene: TRBJ2-5
d_gene: .
len: 14
CDR3nt: TGTGCCACCAGCACCAGGCCCTTCACGGAGACCCAGTACTTC
CDR3aa: CATSTRPFTETQYF

abundance: .
v_gene: TRBV7-2
j_gene: TRBJ2-3
d_gene: .
len: 15
CDR3nt: TGTGCCAGCAGCCGGCCCCGGACTGGCACAGATACGCAGTATTTT
CDR3aa: CASSRPRTGTDTQYF

abundance: .
v_gene: TRBV4-1
j_gene: TRBJ2-1
d_gene: .
len: 13
CDR3nt: TGCGCCAGCAGCCAAAACACGAATAATGAGCAGTTCTTC
CDR3aa: CASSQNTNNEQFF

abundance: .
v_gene: TRBV4-3
j_gene: TRBJ2-2
d_gene: .
len: 16
CDR3nt: TGCGCCAGCAGCCAAAGGGGGAGCGGGGTTGACGGGGAGCTGTTTTTT
CDR3aa: CASSQRGSGVDGELFF

abundance: .
v_gene: TRBV5-6
j_gene: TRBJ2-4
d_gene: .
len: 14
CDR3nt: TGTGCCAGCAGCTTGGAAATTGCGGGAAACAGTCAGTACTTC
CDR3aa: CASSLEIAGNSQYF

abundance: .
v_gene: TRBV5-6
j_gene: TRBJ1-1
d_gene: .
len: 14
CDR3nt: TGTGCCAGCTGCCGCCCGGGTCCGGACACTGAAGCTTTCTTT
CDR3aa: CASCRPGPDTEAFF

abundance: .
v_gene: TRBV5-1
j_gene: TRBJ1-1
d_gene: .
len: 15
CDR3nt: TGCGCCAGCAGCTTGGTTGGGGACTCGAACACTGAAGCTTTCTTT
CDR3aa: CASSLVGDSNTEAFF

abundance: .
v_gene: TRBV5-1
j_gene: TRBJ1-1
d_gene: .
len: 15
CDR3nt: TGCGCCAGCAGCCAAATTAAGGGGCCAAACACTGAAGCTTTCTTT
CDR3aa: CASSQIKGPNTEAFF

abundance: few
v_gene: TRBV19
j_gene: TRBJ1-5
d_gene: .
len: 15
CDR3nt: TGTGCCAGTAGTCCCTGGACAGACGACAATCAGCCCCAGCATTTT
CDR3aa: CASSPWTDDNQPQHF

abundance: .
v_gene: TRBV29-1
j_gene: TRBJ2-1
d_gene: TRBD2
len: 16
CDR3nt: TGCAGCGCCCGAGAGGGGCGAGCGGGGGCCGTCAATGAGCAGTTCTTC
CDR3aa: CSAREGRAGAVNEQFF

abundance: .
v_gene: TRBV28
j_gene: TRBJ2-2
d_gene: .
len: 13
CDR3nt: TGTGCCACCAGCTTGGGTGGAGCCGGGGAGCTGTTTTTT
CDR3aa: CATSLGGAGELFF

abundance: once
v_gene: TRBV13
j_gene: TRBJ2-1
d_gene: TRBD1
len: 14
CDR3nt: TGTGCCAGCAGCCAGGCTACCGGGACAGAGAACCAGTTCTTC
CDR3aa: CASSQATGTENQFF

abundance: once
v_gene: TRBV28
j_gene: TRBJ2-1
d_gene: .
len: 15
CDR3nt: TGTGCCAGCACCTTAAACCAGGGCTCCTACAATGAGCAGTTCTTC
CDR3aa: CASTLNQGSYNEQFF

abundance: .
v_gene: TRBV28
j_gene: TRBJ2-5
d_gene: TRBD2
len: 14
CDR3nt: TGTGCCAGCAGTTTTGGGGGGGATCAAGAGACCCAGTACTTC
CDR3aa: CASSFGGDQETQYF

abundance: .
v_gene: TRBV10-2
j_gene: TRBJ2-5
d_gene: .
len: 15
CDR3nt: TGCGCCAGCAGGGTTGGAGGCCTCTATCAAGAGACCCAGTACTTC
CDR3aa: CASRVGGLYQETQYF

abundance: .
v_gene: TRBV19
j_gene: TRBJ2-3
d_gene: TRBD2
len: 14
CDR3nt: TGTGCCAGTAGTACGGGACTAGCGACAGATACGCAGTATTTT
CDR3aa: CASSTGLATDTQYF

abundance: .
v_gene: TRBV5-8
j_gene: TRBJ2-1
d_gene: TRBD2
len: 15
CDR3nt: TGTGCCAGCAGCTTGACTAGCGAAGCCTACAATGAGCAGTTCTTC
CDR3aa: CASSLTSEAYNEQFF

abundance: .
v_gene: TRBV6-5
j_gene: TRBJ2-6
d_gene: .
len: 16
CDR3nt: TGTGCCAGCAGTTCCCCCGCGGGCTCTGGGGCCAACGTCCTGACTTTC
CDR3aa: CASSSPAGSGANVLTF

abundance: .
v_gene: TRBV7-6
j_gene: TRBJ2-6
d_gene: .
len: 17
CDR3nt: TGTGCCAGCAGCTTAGTAGCACGGAACTCTGGGGCCAACGTCCTGACTTTC
CDR3aa: CASSLVARNSGANVLTF

abundance: .
v_gene: TRBV6-6
j_gene: TRBJ2-3
d_gene: .
len: 13
CDR3nt: TGTGCCAGCAGTTACCCCGGGGCAGATACGCAGTATTTT
CDR3aa: CASSYPGADTQYF

abundance: .
v_gene: TRBV2
j_gene: TRBJ2-7
d_gene: .
len: 12
CDR3nt: TGTGCCAGCATGAGAGGAACCTACGAGCAGTACTTC
CDR3aa: CASMRGTYEQYF

abundance: .
v_gene: TRBV19
j_gene: TRBJ1-5
d_gene: TRBD1
len: 16
CDR3nt: TGTGCCAGTAGTATCGGGGGACAGGGAAGAAATCAGCCCCAGCATTTT
CDR3aa: CASSIGGQGRNQPQHF

abundance: .
v_gene: TRBV19
j_gene: TRBJ2-2
d_gene: .
len: 13
CDR3nt: TGTGCCAGTAGGCTAGCGAACACCGGGGAGCTGTTTTTT
CDR3aa: CASRLANTGELFF

abundance: .
v_gene: TRBV7-8
j_gene: TRBJ1-3
d_gene: TRBD1
len: 16
CDR3nt: TGTGCCAGCAGCCCTCGGACAGGGAGCTCTGGAAACACCATATATTTT
CDR3aa: CASSPRTGSSGNTIYF

abundance: .
v_gene: TRBV7-6
j_gene: TRBJ1-4
d_gene: .
len: 14
CDR3nt: TGTGCCAGCAGCTTGGGGCAGAAAAATGAAAAACTGTTTTTT
CDR3aa: CASSLGQKNEKLFF

abundance: .
v_gene: TRBV18
j_gene: TRBJ1-3
d_gene: .
len: 13
CDR3nt: TGTGCCAGCTCGGCAGGGGTTGGTGACACCATATATTTT
CDR3aa: CASSAGVGDTIYF

abundance: .
v_gene: TRBV4-3
j_gene: TRBJ1-2
d_gene: TRBD1
len: 17
CDR3nt: TGCGCCAGCAGCCAAGATTTCACAGGGGGATTGTCGTATGGCTACACCTTC
CDR3aa: CASSQDFTGGLSYGYTF

abundance: .
v_gene: TRBV12-1
j_gene: TRBJ2-7
d_gene: .
len: 15
CDR3nt: TGTGCCAGCAGCCACCGGGAACTCTTAACCTACGAGCAGTACTTC
CDR3aa: CASSHRELLTYEQYF

abundance: once
v_gene: TRBV5-6
j_gene: TRBJ2-1
d_gene: TRBD2
len: 14
CDR3nt: TGTGCCAGCAGCTCTAGCGGGCATACCAATGAGCAGTTCTTC
CDR3aa: CASSSSGHTNEQFF

abundance: few
v_gene: TRBV5-1
j_gene: TRBJ2-3
d_gene: .
len: 16
CDR3nt: TGCGCCAGCAGCTTGGGAGCTGCCTCGGGCACAGATACGCAGTATTTT
CDR3aa: CASSLGAASGTDTQYF

abundance: .
v_gene: TRBV25-1
j_gene: TRBJ1-5
d_gene: .
len: 13
CDR3nt: TGTGCCAGCAGTGTTAGTGGGAGTCAGCCCCAGCATTTT
CDR3aa: CASSVSGSQPQHF

abundance: .
v_gene: TRBV4-3
j_gene: TRBJ2-1
d_gene: .
len: 15
CDR3nt: TGCGCCAGCAGCCAAGATTTAGCCGGGGGAAATGAGCAGTTCTTC
CDR3aa: CASSQDLAGGNEQFF

abundance: once
v_gene: TRBV6-6
j_gene: TRBJ2-7
d_gene: TRBD2
len: 15
CDR3nt: TGTGCCAGCAGTGCCGAAGCGGGGGCTTCCTACGAGCAGTACTTC
CDR3aa: CASSAEAGASYEQYF

abundance: .
v_gene: TRBV7-9
j_gene: TRBJ2-7
d_gene: .
len: 14
CDR3nt: TGTGCCAGCAGCGCGAGACAGGAATCCTACGAGCAGTACTTC
CDR3aa: CASSARQESYEQYF

abundance: few
v_gene: TRBV6-4
j_gene: TRBJ1-1
d_gene: TRBD1
len: 14
CDR3nt: TGTGCCAGCAGTGAAGCGGACAGGGTAACTGAAGCTTTCTTT
CDR3aa: CASSEADRVTEAFF

abundance: .
v_gene: TRBV5-1
j_gene: TRBJ1-3
d_gene: .
len: 17
CDR3nt: TGCGCCAGCAGCTTGAGCGGGGACGGCAACTCTGGAAACACCATATATTTT
CDR3aa: CASSLSGDGNSGNTIYF

abundance: .
v_gene: TRBV25-1
j_gene: TRBJ2-2
d_gene: TRBD1
len: 15
CDR3nt: TGTGCCAGCAGTCGCAGGACAGGGAACACCGGGGAGCTGTTTTTT
CDR3aa: CASSRRTGNTGELFF

abundance: .
v_gene: TRBV6-1
j_gene: TRBJ2-2
d_gene: TRBD1
len: 16
CDR3nt: TGTGCCAGCAGTGAACCGGGACAGGGGTACACCGGGGAGCTGTTTTTT
CDR3aa: CASSEPGQGYTGELFF

abundance: .
v_gene: TRBV14
j_gene: TRBJ2-5
d_gene: .
len: 13
CDR3nt: TGTGCCAGCAGCCGGACATACCAAGAGACCCAGTACTTC
CDR3aa: CASSRTYQETQYF

abundance: once
v_gene: TRBV6-4
j_gene: TRBJ1-6
d_gene: .
len: 15
CDR3nt: TGTGCCAGCAGTGCCTCACAGCGGAATAATTCACCCCTCCACTTT
CDR3aa: CASSASQRNNSPLHF

abundance: .
v_gene: TRBV4-2
j_gene: TRBJ2-1
d_gene: .
len: 15
CDR3nt: TGTGCCAGCAGCCTAGGGACTGATGCCGACAATGAGCAGTTCTTC
CDR3aa: CASSLGTDADNEQFF

abundance: .
v_gene: TRBV7-6
j_gene: TRBJ1-4
d_gene: TRBD1
len: 15
CDR3nt: TGTGCCAGCAGCTTGCGCGGGACAGCTAATGAAAAACTGTTTTTT
CDR3aa: CASSLRGTANEKLFF

abundance: .
v_gene: TRBV11-2
j_gene: TRBJ1-5
d_gene: .
len: 13
CDR3nt: TGTGCCAGCAGCTTGGGCCCCGATCAGCCCCAGCATTTT
CDR3aa: CASSLGPDQPQHF

abundance: .
v_gene: TRBV2
j_gene: TRBJ2-3
d_gene: TRBD2
len: 15
CDR3nt: TGTGCCAGCAGTCTACTAGCGGGAGGCACAGATACGCAGTATTTT
CDR3aa: CASSLLAGGTDTQYF